This TCR beta chain was identified during a study of TIL therapy for anti-PD-1-resistant metastatic lung cancer. Findings and limits, study-wide: Many TIL product clones were absent from baseline tumor, suggesting clonal contraction. TIL cultures after expansion showed higher clonality and lower diversity than baseline tumor (median about 6% vs 30%).

Germline V gene data show CDR1 as SGHAT and CDR2 as FQNNGV. This CDR3 is built from 13 residues. Unmatched junction bases numbered 3, after V lost 5 bases and J lost 3 bases. Stated time point: pre-treatment sample, taken before nivolumab and TIL therapy. Tumor tissue came from excised metastases, mostly pleural nodules or supraclavicular lymph nodes. Progressing patients received lymphodepletion, expanded TIL infusion and IL-2. This was the immunoSEQ v3 assay. Repertoires were generated with immunoSEQ multiplex PCR, while TCRdb's copy carries only in-frame clones and drops some. Of 95,000 or so clones detected, roughly 65% appear once; the ten largest clones hold roughly 11%. This clone is labeled as medium-sized. Its antigen is not identified.

The starting material was tumor tissue, obtained at baseline. The chain combines TRBV11-2 with TRBJ1-2, with 7 positions matching TRBD1. The receptor was derived from a person aged 25 to 80 with non-small cell lung cancer. Here the CDR3 reads CASSPGQDYGYTF. In nucleotides, the CDR3 is TGTGCCAGCAGCCCCGGACAGGACTATGGCTACACCTTC.